This T cell receptor (beta chain) emerged from a study of spatial heterogeneity in lung cancer. Study summary: Alpha-chain sequences were detected in numbers that were consistently lower than beta-chain sequences.

Every TCR cDNA molecule bore its own unique molecular identifier. TCRdb analysed the 5' RACE reads with MiXCR anew, one entry per CDR3 protein. The sample records about 15,000 distinct CDR3 sequences, 6.5% to 8.5% being singletons. This clonotype was counted many times. What it recognizes is unknown. Study-wide findings and caveats: Resection saw ubiquitous expanded tumor TCRs appear in blood more than follow-up did.

Noted time point: sample taken at primary tumor resection. Whole RNA obtained from tumor, nontumor lung or frozen PBMC underwent sequencing without sorting. Donation came from 70 or so patients with untreated early-stage non-small cell lung cancer. The CDR3 contains 13 residues. V lost 4 bases to trimming and J lost 12 bases; unmatched junction nucleotides: 10. The germline V gene has CDR1 MNHEY and CDR2 SMNVEV (reference sequence). The source is a female donor with early-stage non-small cell lung cancer. The chain joins TRBV27 to TRBJ2-7; TRBD2 matches at 9 bases. The material was PBMCs, obtained at surgery. CDR3 bases: TGTGCCAGCAGTTCGAGTCTAGCGGGGCCCGGGTACTTC. It translates to CASSSSLAGPGYF.